One sample yielded the 26 T cell receptor beta chains listed below, sequenced in a study of CD8 T cells in ankylosing spondylitis (TCRdb year 2017). The method was 5' RACE. Sequencer: Illumina HiSeq 2500. Using fastp at Q25 and MiXCR, TCRdb reprocessed the public reads and kept productive beta chains. CDR3 protein duplicates are merged, each entry listing the most common genes and DNA. The sample contains some 140,000 distinct CDR3 sequences, 6.5% to 8.5% of them found a single time. Of the sample, less than 7.5% is held by the ten largest clones. The source material was synovial fluid, either unsorted or a sorted T cell fraction (not recorded which). The receptors were sampled from a male donor with ankylosing spondylitis.

This clonotype appeared many times. The chain carries TRBV7-2 and TRBJ2-3; a weak D match, TRBD1 (6 bases). Trimming shortened V by 4 bases and J by 4 bases, and 12 bases separated the two germline ends. CDR3 size: 14 residues. Looked up from germline, CDR1 is SGHTA and CDR2 is FQGNSA. The CDR3 loop reads CASSWDTLADTQYF. CDR3 nucleotides: TGTGCCAGCAGCTGGGACACCCTTGCAGATACGCAGTATTTT.

This clonotype was counted only a few times. This chain links TRBV9 with TRBJ1-1; D gene unclear. CDR1 and CDR2 from the germline V gene are SGDLS and YYNGEE. The CDR3 contains 13 residues. Between the trimmed V and J ends, which lost 1 base and 3 bases, there was a span of 7 bases. CDR3 sequence: CASSVNQDTEAFF. The DNA of the CDR3 is TGTGCCAGCAGCGTAAACCAGGACACTGAAGCTTTCTTT.

This clonotype was counted a few times. The chain combines TRBV20-1 with TRBJ2-1, with D possibly matching TRBD2 (6 bases). The length of the CDR3 is 14 residues. Between the trimmed V and J ends, which lost 5 bases and 7 bases, there was a span of 18 bases. Germline V gives CDR1 DFQATT, CDR2 SNEGSKA (reference sequence). CDR3 sequence reads: CSAPGTGGLNEQFF. The CDR3 region has the DNA TGCAGTGCTCCAGGGACTGGGGGACTTAATGAGCAGTTCTTC.

Ten or more counts support this clonotype. This chain connects TRBV20-1 to TRBJ2-5, with 9 bases fitting TRBD2. CDR3 size: 14 residues. Germline CDR1 is DFQATT and CDR2 is SNEGSKA (reference sequence). Losses at the gene ends were 4 bases for V and 0 bases for J; bases not matched to a gene: 3. CDR3 bases: TGCAGTGCTATAGCGGGAGCAAACCAAGAGACCCAGTACTTC. Translating gives CSAIAGANQETQYF.

This clonotype was counted many times. As DNA, the CDR3 is TGTGCCAGCCGGGGACAGGTCCCCCAAGAGACCCAGTACTTC. As protein: CASRGQVPQETQYF. The rearrangement joins TRBV12-3 or TRBV12-4 to TRBJ2-5; 8 nucleotides match TRBD1. The CDR3 loop spans 14 amino acids. V was pared by 8 bases and J by 1 base, with 6 bases of the junction left unmatched.

The chain links TRBV27 to TRBJ1-1, with D unresolved. V dropped 2 bases and J dropped 1 base, with 11 bases sitting between them. This CDR3 contains 15 residues. The V gene's germline CDR1 is MNHEY and CDR2 SMNVEV (reference sequence). CDR3 loop: CASSLEGPGNTEAFF. CDR3 nucleotides: TGTGCCAGCAGTTTAGAGGGTCCGGGGAACACTGAAGCTTTCTTT.

There are many counts of this clonotype. The CDR3 nucleotides are TGTGCCAGCAGCTTGGGACAGAGATTCATGAACACTGAAGCTTTCTTT. This encodes CASSLGQRFMNTEAFF. V gene TRBV5-6 combines with J gene TRBJ1-1, with TRBD1 as a possible D gene (5 bases). Trimming took off 0 bases at V and 0 bases at J, with 12 bases between the two ends. The CDR3 totals 16 residues. In germline, CDR1 is SGHDT, CDR2 YYEEEE.

The chain recombines TRBV23-1 with TRBJ2-1; D is unresolved. TRBV23-1 is an ORF, with its function uncertain. V lost 4 bases to trimming and J lost 9 bases, with 13 bases between them. The CDR3 has 13 amino acids. CDR3 sequence: CASSRPHFTEQFF. In nucleotides, the CDR3 is TGCGCCAGCAGTCGCCCTCATTTCACTGAGCAGTTCTTC.

This clonotype was seen repeatedly, ten times or more. The chain couples TRBV2 to TRBJ2-5; D unresolved. Trimming left V 4 bases short and J 6 bases short, with 15 bases between. Germline assignment: CDR1 SNHLY and CDR2 FYNNEI. CDR3 length: 14 amino acids. CDR3 residues: CASSGTSIVKTQYF. The CDR3 DNA sequence: TGTGCCAGCAGTGGGACCTCTATAGTGAAGACCCAGTACTTC.

Ten or more counts support this clonotype. This chain connects TRBV6-1 to TRBJ2-4; either TRBD1 or TRBD2 may supply D (6 bases each). CDR3 length equals 14 residues. Trimming left V 10 bases short and J 1 base short, with 14 bases between. Per germline, CDR1 MNHNS and CDR2 SASEGT. CDR3 loop: CAIRGADAKNIQYF. The CDR3 DNA is TGTGCCATAAGGGGGGCCGATGCCAAAAACATTCAGTACTTC.

This clonotype was observed at least ten times. J is TRBJ2-1 and V is TRBV11-2, with 8 bases fitting TRBD2. The germline V gene has CDR1 SGHAT and CDR2 FQNNGV. With V trimmed by 1 base and J by 10 bases, 18 bases remained unmatched. This CDR3 comprises 18 residues. Here the CDR3 reads CASSLVSSGGWAPREQFF. CDR3 sequence (DNA): TGTGCCAGCAGCTTAGTATCCAGCGGGGGATGGGCCCCCAGAGAGCAGTTCTTC.

This clonotype was detected a few times. CDR3 coding DNA: TGTGCCAGCAGTTACGGGTCGGAAGAGACCCAGTACTTC. Its protein product is CASSYGSEETQYF. This sequence joins TRBV6-6 and TRBJ2-5; no firm D call. Germline V gene lookup returns CDR1 MNHNY and CDR2 SVGAGI (reference sequence). CDR3 length: 13 amino acids. V shed 2 bases and J shed 3 bases, with 7 bases lying between them.

This clonotype has just a few counts. This chain joins TRBV10-1 and TRBJ2-7, with unresolved D. The CDR3 has 14 amino acids. Germline V gene lookup returns CDR1 WNHNN and CDR2 SYGVQD (reference sequence). Trimming pared 3 bases from V and 5 bases from J, leaving 14 bases between. Here the CDR3 DNA reads TGCGCCAGCAGTGAAAGGGTACATCAGGACGAGCAGTACTTC. As protein: CASSERVHQDEQYF.

There are a few counts of this clonotype. The chain employs TRBV5-1 and TRBJ2-6; D is unclear. Germline V gene sequence: CDR1 SGHRS, CDR2 YFSETQ. The CDR3 runs to 17 residues. V shed 2 bases and J shed 2 bases, with 14 bases lying between them. CDR3 bases: TGCGCCAGCAGCTTACGAAGTACGGTGGCTGGGGCCAACGTCCTGACTTTC. Encoded protein: CASSLRSTVAGANVLTF.

The table lists this clonotype with many counts. J is TRBJ1-5 and V is TRBV7-2, with D unresolved. Germline CDR1 and CDR2: SGHTA and FQGNSA. The V and J ends lost 4 bases and 5 bases respectively, with 12 bases between them. CDR3 length equals 14 residues. The CDR3, as DNA: TGTGCCAGCAGCTCTTACTTCCAAGATCAGCCCCAGCATTTT. The encoded protein is CASSSYFQDQPQHF.

This clonotype was seen repeatedly, ten times or more. The J gene is TRBJ2-3, the V gene TRBV15; 8 bases are a match to TRBD2. The junction had 7 bases not matched to a gene; V was cut back by 5 bases and J by 0 bases. CDR1 LNHNV and CDR2 YYDKDF come from the germline V gene (reference sequence). The CDR3 spans 16 residues. The CDR3: CATSFGLAGSTDTQYF. For the CDR3, the DNA is TGTGCCACCAGCTTCGGACTAGCTGGAAGCACAGATACGCAGTATTTT.

This clonotype was counted at least ten times. The rearrangement joins TRBV4-3 to TRBJ1-1; D gene ambiguous. V lost 0 bases, J lost 1 base, and 12 bases lay in between. The germline CDR1 and CDR2 sequences are LGHNA and YSLEER. CDR3 length: 16 amino acids. This CDR3 is CASSQEYEAGNTEAFF. The CDR3 DNA reads TGCGCCAGCAGCCAAGAGTACGAGGCCGGGAACACTGAAGCTTTCTTT.

This CDR3 reads CASSYSPDSYTDTQYF. As DNA, the CDR3 is TGTGCCAGCAGTTACTCGCCGGACTCCTACACAGATACGCAGTATTTT. The chain is built from TRBV6-2 or TRBV6-3 and TRBJ2-3; a possible D gene is TRBD2 (5 bases). Trimming stripped 0 bases from V and 2 bases from J, with 12 bases between. The CDR3 is 16 residues long. Germline lookup yields CDR1 MNHEY and CDR2 SVGEGT.

This clonotype came up many times. The rearrangement uses TRBV29-1 and TRBJ1-5; no reliable D call. Between the trimmed V and J ends, which lost 4 bases and 12 bases, there was a span of 10 bases. CDR3 length: 10 amino acids. Per germline, CDR1 SQVTM and CDR2 ANQGSEA. The CDR3 protein is CSVGNLGQHF. The CDR3, as DNA: TGCAGCGTTGGTAATTTAGGCCAGCATTTT.

The table lists this clonotype with a few counts. The CDR3: CASSLRREAPQHF. The CDR3 coding sequence is TGTGCCAGCTCCCTAAGACGGGAGGCGCCCCAGCATTTT. This sequence joins TRBV7-2 and TRBJ1-5, with D unclear. CDR1 and CDR2 (germline): SGHTA, FQGNSA. Trimming removed 8 bases at V and 9 bases at J, with 17 bases between. The CDR3 has 13 residues.

Many counts were recorded for this clonotype. Compared with germline, one end of the junction differs, possibly owing to a read error. This sequence joins TRBV7-2 and TRBJ2-3, with 9 bases that match TRBD2. The CDR3 spans 14 residues. Germline assignment: CDR1 SGHTA and CDR2 FQGNSA. The CDR3 reads CASSIAGVLTTQYF. CDR3 sequence (DNA): TGTGCCAGCAGCATAGCGGGAGTATTAACTACGCAGTATTTT.

The table lists this clonotype with many counts. The chain links TRBV27 to TRBJ2-7; D might be TRBD1 (5 bases). There are 14 residues in the CDR3. Germline CDR1 and CDR2: MNHEY and SMNVEV (reference sequence). V was pared by 5 bases and J by 0 bases, with 11 bases between. In nucleotides, the CDR3 is TGTGCCAGCAGTCCATCAGGGTACTCCTACGAGCAGTACTTC. Its translation is CASSPSGYSYEQYF.

This clonotype was observed at least ten times. This chain uses TRBV20-1 with TRBJ2-3, with D hard to call. The CDR3 covers 12 residues. Trimming stripped 5 bases from V and 4 bases from J, with 10 bases between. Germline V gene sequence: CDR1 DFQATT, CDR2 SNEGSKA (reference sequence). CDR3 in DNA: TGCAGTGCTGAAGGTAGTTCAGATACGCAGTATTTT. It is translated as CSAEGSSDTQYF.

Ten or more counts support this clonotype. V and J are TRBV24-1 and TRBJ1-1; D remains unclear. V lost 4 bases and J 1 base, leaving 15 bases between the germline ends. The CDR3 runs to 16 residues. CDR1 is KGHDR, CDR2 SFDVKD, per germline. This CDR3 reads CATSDPGLHGNTEAFF. Written as DNA, the CDR3 is TGTGCCACCAGTGACCCCGGACTCCACGGGAACACTGAAGCTTTCTTT.

There are many counts of this clonotype. The chain uses TRBV9 and TRBJ2-3, with unresolved D. The CDR3 has 12 amino acids. The V gene's germline CDR1 is SGDLS and CDR2 YYNGEE. The V and J ends lost 7 bases and 4 bases respectively, with 10 bases between them. In DNA form, the CDR3 reads TGTGCCAGCGGGTTTTTCCCAGATACGCAGTATTTT. It specifies CASGFFPDTQYF.

This clonotype was found a few times. The chain is built from TRBV27 and TRBJ2-3; TRBD2 might be the D (6 bases). Germline V lookup: CDR1 MNHEY, CDR2 SMNVEV (reference sequence). The ends were cut back, 7 bases at V and 6 bases at J, with 14 bases in the middle. CDR3 length: 13 residues. The CDR3 region is CASMVAAGDTQYF. The CDR3 bases are TGTGCCAGCATGGTAGCGGCGGGGGATACGCAGTATTTT.